The 12 T cell receptor beta chains below come from one sample, sequenced in a study of shared clonotypes between healthy human individuals. Naive CD8 cells were CD45RO-negative, positively selected for CCR7, excluding terminally differentiated effector memory CD45RA+ cells. Profiled with immunoSEQ multiplex PCR; TCRdb holds only in-frame clones, not every one. Among about 590,000 clones listed, 95% to 96% were seen once. The sequenced sample consisted of naive CD8+ T cells sorted from blood. These receptors were taken from a woman aged 25-40 years in good health.

The sample holds one count of this clone. V and J are TRBV7-9 and TRBJ2-5, with D maybe TRBD2 (5 bases). The CDR3 consists of 12 residues. The V end was cut by 4 bases, the J end by 11 bases, with 14 bases between. Germline V gene lookup returns CDR1 SEHNR and CDR2 FQNEAQ (reference sequence). CDR3 sequence: CASSSRLWEQYF. The DNA of the CDR3 is TGTGCCAGCAGCTCCCGCCTCTGGGAGCAGTACTTC.

The gene calls are TRBV19 and TRBJ1-5, with 8 bases identical to TRBD1. CDR1 is LNHDA, CDR2 SQIVND, per germline (reference sequence). With V trimmed by 5 bases and J by 6 bases, 9 bases remained unmatched. The CDR3 sequence is 15 residues long. As DNA, the CDR3 is TGTGCCAGTAGTCCCGGACAGGGTCCGGGTCAGCCCCAGCATTTT. Amino acid sequence: CASSPGQGPGQPQHF.

The chain carries TRBV28 and TRBJ2-3; TRBD1 might be the D (6 bases). Germline-derived CDR1 and CDR2 are MDHEN and SYDVKM. Trimming took 2 bases from V and 4 from J, leaving 10 bases between them. The CDR3 is 14 amino acids. Written as DNA, the CDR3 is TGTGCCAGCAGTTTACGACAGGTCCCAGATACGCAGTATTTT. Encoded protein: CASSLRQVPDTQYF. Full variable domain (remainder filled in from reference TRBV28 and TRBJ2-3): DVKVTQSSRYLVKRTGEKVFLECVQDMDHENMFWYRQDPGLGLRLIYFSYDVKMKEKGDIPEGYSVSREKKERFSLILESASTNQTSMYLCASSLRQVPDTQYFGPGTRLTVL.

V gene TRBV19 combines with J gene TRBJ1-2; D may be TRBD1 (6 bases). Per the germline V gene, CDR1 is LNHDA and CDR2 is SQIVND (reference sequence). Trimming pared 5 bases from V and 6 bases from J, leaving 13 bases between. The CDR3 runs 13 residues. CDR3 DNA sequence: TGTGCCAGTAGTCCCCGGACAGCGGATGGCTACACCTTC. It yields the protein CASSPRTADGYTF.

Here the CDR3 DNA reads TGTGCCAGCAGCTTGACTCACAATGAGCAGTTCTTC. It specifies CASSLTHNEQFF. The chain couples TRBV5-4 to TRBJ2-1; unclear D gene. Between the trimmed V and J ends, which lost 1 base and 5 bases, there was a span of 4 bases. This CDR3 is 12 amino acids long. Germline V gene sequence: CDR1 SGHNT, CDR2 YYREEE (reference sequence).

The J gene is TRBJ2-1, the V gene TRBV4-1; D is possibly TRBD2 (5 bases). Germline V gives CDR1 MGHRA, CDR2 YSYEKL. V lost 1 base and J lost 7, with 20 bases in between. The CDR3 is made up of 17 amino acids. DNA of the CDR3: TGCGCCAGCAGCCAAGTTTTACGGGGATCAAGGGTGAATGAGCAGTTCTTC. Its translation: CASSQVLRGSRVNEQFF.

V gene TRBV5-1 combines with J gene TRBJ2-7, with 12 nucleotides matching TRBD2. Germline CDR1 SGHRS, CDR2 YFSETQ. Trimming cost V 1 base and J 5 bases; bases outside gene matches: 10. The CDR3 is 17 amino acids. The CDR3, as DNA: TGCGCCAGCAGCTTGAGAGTGCGACTAGCGGGAGAGAACGAGCAGTACTTC. This encodes CASSLRVRLAGENEQYF. Complete variable domain (other parts from reference TRBV5-1 and TRBJ2-7): KAGVTQTPRYLIKTRGQQVTLSCSPISGHRSVSWYQQTPGQGLQFLFEYFSETQRNKGNFPGRFSGRQFSNSRSEMNVSTLELGDSALYLCASSLRVRLAGENEQYFGPGTRLTVT.

This clone was seen just once. The chain carries TRBV5-4 and TRBJ2-5; tentative D call: TRBD2 (5 bases). The CDR3 is 13 residues long. Germline CDR1 and CDR2: SGHNT and YYREEE (reference sequence). The V end lost 4 bases, the J end lost 2 bases, and 9 bases lay between the germline ends. The CDR3: CASSEEAQETQYF. CDR3 bases: TGTGCCAGCAGCGAGGAGGCGCAAGAGACCCAGTACTTC.

This sequence joins TRBV11-2 and TRBJ2-3; D call uncertain. Germline CDR1 and CDR2: SGHAT and FQNNGV. The CDR3 sequence is 13 residues long. The V gene lost 0 bases and the J gene lost 7 bases, with 8 bases spanning the gap. DNA of the CDR3: TGTGCCAGCAGCTTAGAGTTCCTGCATACGCAGTATTTT. Translated: CASSLEFLHTQYF.

The chain carries TRBV27 and TRBJ2-1; TRBD2 aligns across 8 bases. The V gene's germline CDR1 is MNHEY and CDR2 SMNVEV (reference sequence). The CDR3 is 18 residues long. After removal of 5 bases from V and 8 bases from J, the junction contained 20 bases not matched to a gene. The CDR3 spells CASSTPTLGERETYEQFF. As DNA, the CDR3 is TGTGCCAGCAGTACTCCAACCCTCGGGGAGCGGGAGACCTATGAGCAGTTCTTC.

CDR3 residues: CASRQGQKYF. The CDR3, as DNA: TGTGCCAGCCGCCAGGGACAGAAGTATTTT. This rearrangement joins TRBV2 to TRBJ2-3, with TRBD1 matching over 7 bases. Losses at the gene ends were 8 bases for V and 13 bases for J; bases not matched to a gene: 6. The CDR3 loop spans 10 amino acids. CDR1 SNHLY and CDR2 FYNNEI come from the germline V gene.

The rearrangement uses TRBV28 and TRBJ2-2; 7 nucleotides match TRBD2. From germline, CDR1 is MDHEN and CDR2 SYDVKM. The CDR3 length is 16 residues. With 8 bases clipped from V and 3 bases from J, the junction kept 12 bases outside the gene matches. The CDR3 nucleotides are TGTGCCAGCTCTCCCCCGGCGGGGGTGGACACCGGGGAGCTGTTTTTT. Protein: CASSPPAGVDTGELFF.